The 7 T cell receptor beta chains given below trace back to one sample, sequenced in a study of blood T cell repertoires in COVID-19. Profiling relied on immunoSEQ multiplex PCR, and the TCRdb table lists in-frame clones only, not all of them. The sample holds approximately 300,000 clones, about nine tenths seen once. Sequencing was done on a sample of PBMCs or T cells enriched from blood (not recorded which). These receptors came from a man aged 60 to 69 who had recovered from COVID-19.

The chain joins TRBV28 to TRBJ1-2; 8 nucleotides line up with TRBD1. The CDR3 is made up of 12 amino acids. V trimming: 5 bases; J trimming: 4 bases; junction bases outside the gene matches: 0. The V gene's germline CDR1 is MDHEN and CDR2 SYDVKM. CDR3 nucleotides: TGTGCCAGCAGTGGACAGGGCTATGGCTACACCTTC. Translation: CASSGQGYGYTF.

V and J are TRBV4-1 and TRBJ1-1; the match to TRBD1 covers 10 bases. The CDR3 loop spans 15 amino acids. Germline CDR1 reads MGHRA; CDR2 reads YSYEKL. V lost 0 bases, J lost 4 bases, and 2 bases stayed unmatched. CDR3 sequence reads: CASSQEGQGSTEAFF. DNA of the CDR3: TGCGCCAGCAGCCAAGAGGGACAGGGGAGCACTGAAGCTTTCTTT.

J is TRBJ1-1 and V is TRBV21-1; TRBD1 reflects the table's D call only, with no check against the DNA. TRBV21-1 is flagged as a pseudogene. The CDR3 is made up of 15 amino acids. The CDR3 nucleotides read TGTGCCCCCACAACTCGGCGACACTTGAACACTGAAGCTTTCTTT. Translation gives CAPTTRRHLNTEAFF.

This chain connects TRBV28 to TRBJ2-5, with D maybe TRBD1 (6 bases). CDR3 length: 14 amino acids. Trimming left V 8 bases short and J 5 bases short, with 18 bases between. Germline V gives CDR1 MDHEN, CDR2 SYDVKM. CDR3: CASLNRAGMETQYF. DNA for the CDR3: TGTGCCAGCCTAAACAGGGCCGGCATGGAGACCCAGTACTTC. Using reference TRBV28 and TRBJ2-5 for the parts outside the CDR3, the full variable domain is DVKVTQSSRYLVKRTGEKVFLECVQDMDHENMFWYRQDPGLGLRLIYFSYDVKMKEKGDIPEGYSVSREKKERFSLILESASTNQTSMYLCASLNRAGMETQYFGPGTRLLVL.

The chain links TRBV19 to TRBJ2-4; TRBD1 agrees at 8 bases. This CDR3 is built from 16 residues. Germline CDR1 and CDR2: LNHDA and SQIVND (reference sequence). J lost 0 bases, V lost 7 bases, and 8 bases had no gene match. This CDR3 is CASTLGTGLAKNIQYF. The DNA of the CDR3 is TGTGCCAGTACCTTGGGGACAGGCCTAGCCAAAAACATTCAGTACTTC. Full variable domain (outside the CDR3, taken from reference TRBV19 and TRBJ2-4): DGGITQSPKYLFRKEGQNVTLSCEQNLNHDAMYWYRQDPGQGLRLIYYSQIVNDFQKGDIAEGYSVSREKKESFPLTVTSAQKNPTAFYLCASTLGTGLAKNIQYFGAGTRLSVL.

The chain employs TRBV6-2 or TRBV6-3 and TRBJ2-2; D unclear. This CDR3 spans 14 amino acids. Between the trimmed V and J ends, which lost 2 bases and 8 bases, there was a span of 12 bases. The germline V gene has CDR1 MNHEY and CDR2 SVGEGT. The CDR3 reads CASSYLGARGELFF. DNA for the CDR3: TGTGCCAGCAGTTACCTCGGTGCCCGGGGGGAGCTGTTTTTT.

The chain recombines TRBV12-3 or TRBV12-4 with TRBJ2-1; D gene uncertain. Trimming left V 2 bases short and J 10 bases short, with 6 bases between. This CDR3 has 11 amino acids. Here the CDR3 DNA reads TGTGCCAGCAGTTTACTAGTCGAGCAGTTCTTC. Encoded protein: CASSLLVEQFF.